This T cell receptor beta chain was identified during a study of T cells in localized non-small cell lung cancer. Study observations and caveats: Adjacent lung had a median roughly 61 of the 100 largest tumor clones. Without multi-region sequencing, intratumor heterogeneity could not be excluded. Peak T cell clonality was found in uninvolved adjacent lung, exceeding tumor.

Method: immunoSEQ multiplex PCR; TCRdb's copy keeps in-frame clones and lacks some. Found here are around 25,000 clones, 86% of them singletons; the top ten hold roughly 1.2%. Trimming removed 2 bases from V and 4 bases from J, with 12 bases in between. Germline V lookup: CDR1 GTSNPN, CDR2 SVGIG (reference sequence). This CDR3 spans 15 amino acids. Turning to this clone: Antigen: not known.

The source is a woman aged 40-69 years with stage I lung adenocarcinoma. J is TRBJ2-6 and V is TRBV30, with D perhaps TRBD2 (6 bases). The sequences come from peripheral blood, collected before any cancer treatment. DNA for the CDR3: TGTGCCTGGAGTCTCGGGGGTTCCGGGGCCAACGTCCTGACTTTC. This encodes CAWSLGGSGANVLTF.